Each of the 18 T cell receptor beta chains below was sequenced from the same sample in a study of blood T cell repertoires in COVID-19. Assay: immunoSEQ multiplex PCR; the TCRdb copy retains only in-frame clones and omits some. The sample includes roughly 89,000 clones, 80% of them seen just once. The sample taken for sequencing was peripheral blood. These receptors were obtained from a woman in her 70s with acute or convalescent COVID-19.

The genes are TRBV4-2 and TRBJ2-2, with 8 bases fitting TRBD1. Germline CDR1 is LGHNA and CDR2 is YNFKEQ. CDR3 size: 16 residues. J was trimmed by 0 bases and V by 7 bases; bases with no gene match: 7. The CDR3 spells CASTLEQGANTGELFF. CDR3 nucleotide sequence: TGTGCCAGCACTTTAGAACAGGGGGCGAACACCGGGGAGCTGTTTTTT.

The chain carries TRBV2 and TRBJ1-6; D unclear. From germline, CDR1 is SNHLY and CDR2 FYNNEI. The CDR3 contains 13 residues. V was trimmed by 4 bases and J by 8 bases, leaving 9 bases between them. CDR3 sequence: CASSGRSDSPLHF. CDR3 DNA sequence: TGTGCCAGCAGTGGACGGAGCGATTCACCCCTCCACTTT.

The chain is built from TRBV27 and TRBJ1-5; 10 bases are a match to TRBD1. The CDR3 is made up of 14 amino acids. Per the germline V gene, CDR1 is MNHEY and CDR2 is SMNVEV (reference sequence). With V trimmed by 6 bases and J by 4 bases, 3 bases remained unmatched. For the CDR3, the DNA is TGTGCCAGCAGGGGACAGGGGAGGAATCAGCCCCAGCATTTT. Translated: CASRGQGRNQPQHF.

The V gene is TRBV7-6, the J gene TRBJ2-3; D gene ambiguous. V was cut by 1 base and J by 5 bases, with 7 bases left in between. Germline V gene sequence: CDR1 SGHVS, CDR2 FNYEAQ. The length of the CDR3 is 13 residues. In DNA form, the CDR3 reads TGTGCCAGCAGCTTAGGCCTAGGAGATACGCAGTATTTT. Protein sequence: CASSLGLGDTQYF.

This clone was picked up a small number of times. The CDR3 sequence is CASSPATGYEQYF. As DNA, the CDR3 is TGTGCCAGCTCGCCAGCGACAGGATACGAGCAGTACTTC. J is TRBJ2-7 and V is TRBV18, with D tentatively TRBD1 (6 bases). The V gene's germline CDR1 is KGHSH and CDR2 LQKENI. The length of the CDR3 is 13 residues. V was shortened by 6 bases and J by 4 bases, with 13 bases between the two germline ends.

The chain links TRBV5-5 to TRBJ2-5; 10 bases line up with TRBD2. CDR3 length: 16 amino acids. Germline loops: CDR1 SGHKS, CDR2 YYEKEE (reference sequence). Losses at the gene ends were 2 bases for V and 2 bases for J; bases not matched to a gene: 6. This chain's CDR3 is CASSFLPSGGQETQYF. The CDR3 DNA is TGTGCCAGCAGCTTCTTGCCTAGCGGGGGTCAAGAGACCCAGTACTTC.

The chain links TRBV4-2 to TRBJ2-1, with 11 bases lining up with TRBD2. The germline V gene encodes CDR1 LGHNA and CDR2 YNFKEQ. The CDR3 has 15 amino acids. V dropped 5 bases and J dropped 5; count of bases not matched to a gene: 5. The CDR3 nucleotides are TGTGCCAGCAGCGAGACTAGCGGGACCCACAATGAGCAGTTCTTC. Amino acids: CASSETSGTHNEQFF.

The V and J genes are TRBV6-5 and TRBJ2-1, with a weak D call TRBD1 (5 bases). V shed 0 bases and J shed 0 bases, with 9 bases lying between them. Germline assignment: CDR1 MNHEY and CDR2 SVGAGI. This CDR3 spans 16 amino acids. The CDR3 loop reads CASSYSSGASYNEQFF. The CDR3 region has the DNA TGTGCCAGCAGTTACTCGAGTGGGGCCTCCTACAATGAGCAGTTCTTC.

The rearrangement joins TRBV7-6 to TRBJ2-1; D is possibly TRBD2 (5 bases). This CDR3 comprises 14 residues. Germline V gives CDR1 SGHVS, CDR2 FNYEAQ. V lost 1 base, J lost 9 bases, and 13 bases lay in between. CDR3 residues: CASSLGGNHGEQFF. The CDR3 DNA reads TGTGCCAGCAGCTTAGGAGGGAACCACGGTGAGCAGTTCTTC.

This rearrangement joins TRBV30 to TRBJ1-5; D perhaps matches TRBD1 (6 bases). The CDR3 is 15 residues long. V was clipped by 0 bases and J by 3 bases, with 12 bases between them. Looked up from germline, CDR1 is GTSNPN and CDR2 is SVGIG (reference sequence). The CDR3 coding sequence is TGTGCCTGGAGTGTACAAGGACAGCACAATCAGCCCCAGCATTTT. Protein product: CAWSVQGQHNQPQHF.

This rearrangement joins TRBV4-2 to TRBJ1-4; maybe TRBD1 (5 bases). Trimming cost V 1 base and J 8 bases, with 17 bases left between them. CDR1 is LGHNA and CDR2 is YNFKEQ in the germline V gene. The CDR3 is 16 residues long. CDR3 amino acids: CASSQGSRGEWEKLFF. CDR3 bases: TGTGCCAGCAGCCAAGGATCCCGGGGGGAATGGGAAAAACTGTTTTTT.

The V call is TRBV6-6, the J call TRBJ1-4; 10 nucleotides align to TRBD1. The germline CDR1 and CDR2 sequences are MNHNY and SVGAGI (reference sequence). The CDR3 runs to 15 residues. Losses at the gene ends were 2 bases for V and 8 bases for J; bases not matched to a gene: 5. CDR3 sequence reads: CASSYDSGQGEKLFF. CDR3 nucleotide sequence: TGTGCCAGCAGTTACGATTCGGGACAGGGGGAAAAACTGTTTTTT.

This clone was detected only once. This rearrangement joins TRBV5-1 to TRBJ2-4; tentative D call: TRBD1 (6 bases). CDR1 and CDR2 from the germline V gene are SGHRS and YFSETQ. The CDR3 spans 14 residues. V was pared by 2 bases and J by 1 base, with 7 bases between. In nucleotides, the CDR3 is TGCGCCAGCAGCTTCCAGGGGGCCAAAAACATTCAGTACTTC. Translated, it gives CASSFQGAKNIQYF.

The chain is built from TRBV7-9 and TRBJ1-6; 8 bases fit TRBD1. Germline V gene data show CDR1 as SEHNR and CDR2 as FQNEAQ (reference sequence). The CDR3 length is 14 residues. Germline trimming cut 5 bases from V and 6 bases from J; bases unmatched to any gene: 3. The CDR3 is CASSPGQVNSPLHF. DNA for the CDR3: TGTGCCAGCAGCCCGGGACAGGTTAATTCACCCCTCCACTTT.

This chain links TRBV6-6 with TRBJ1-2; tentatively, D is TRBD1 (6 bases). This CDR3 spans 15 amino acids. V was cut by 6 bases and J by 0 bases, with 14 bases left in between. Germline CDR1 and CDR2: MNHNY and SVGAGI (reference sequence). The CDR3 here is CASSLQGLSNYGYTF. DNA of the CDR3: TGTGCCAGCAGCCTTCAGGGGTTGTCTAACTATGGCTACACCTTC.

The CDR3 region is CASSFGPLREKLFF. In DNA, the CDR3 is TGTGCCAGCAGTTTTGGGCCCCTTCGGGAAAAACTGTTTTTT. The V gene is TRBV28, the J gene TRBJ1-4; no firm D call. V shed 3 bases and J shed 8 bases, with 13 bases lying between them. The CDR3 has 14 amino acids. CDR1 is MDHEN, CDR2 SYDVKM, per germline.

This chain connects TRBV19 to TRBJ2-1; D perhaps matches TRBD1 (5 bases). This CDR3 region has 15 residues. V shed 3 bases and J shed 4 bases, with 13 bases lying between them. Per germline, CDR1 LNHDA and CDR2 SQIVND (reference sequence). The CDR3 bases are TGTGCCAGTAGTATTGAGGACACCGTATACAATGAGCAGTTCTTC. This gives the protein CASSIEDTVYNEQFF.

V usage is TRBV20-1 and J usage is TRBJ2-5; the D is unclear. Trimming removed 4 bases from V and 4 bases from J, with 7 bases in between. The CDR3 extends over 11 amino acids. Germline CDR1 and CDR2: DFQATT and SNEGSKA (reference sequence). CDR3 sequence (DNA): TGCAGTGCTATGATCGGAGAGACCCAGTACTTC. Protein sequence: CSAMIGETQYF.